The T cell receptor (beta chain) described here comes from a study of blood T cell repertoires in COVID-19. The wider study: Sample material is recorded as cDNA or gDNA derived from T cells, B-cell-depleted T cells, or PBMCs.

V gave up 6 bases and J gave up 0 bases; unmatched junction bases: 9. The CDR3 spans 17 residues. Germline assignment: CDR1 MRHNA and CDR2 SNTAGT. Under the authors' procedure: Amplification of reference gene primers was used by the study to estimate nucleated cell counts. The protocol was immunoSEQ multiplex PCR, while the TCRdb copy is restricted to in-frame clones and leaves out a portion. The DNA gave D and trimming, while V, J and clone size come from that table. This table holds some 90,000 clones, approximately 80% found once. The chain is built from TRBV6-4 and TRBJ2-2; 8 nucleotides agree with TRBD2. The receptor was isolated from a man between 65 and 79 years old with active or convalescent COVID-19. The sequencing input was peripheral blood. CDR3 coding DNA: TGTGCCAGCAGGTCCCAGCGGGGGAACCCGAACACCGGGGAGCTGTTTTTT. Encoded protein: CASRSQRGNPNTGELFF.